Listed here is a single T cell receptor (beta chain). What it binds is not known. The sample originates from a study of cytomegalovirus exposure and HLA in healthy donors. Study outcomes and limitations: Later analysis suggested links between common viral pathogens and several top significant clusters. One later analysis reportedly identified an Asian-associated ancestry cluster that showed fewer N-insertions than the approximately 700-donor mean.

The PCR ran on 60 Vbeta and 13 Jbeta primers. Repertoires were generated with immunoSEQ multiplex PCR, while TCRdb's copy carries only in-frame clones and drops some. The sample table includes approximately 52,000 clones. This CDR3 contains 15 residues. V was clipped by 3 bases and J by 1 base, with 11 bases between them. Germline CDR1 KGHSH, CDR2 LQKENI. This chain links TRBV18 with TRBJ2-3, with D hard to call. The sequence came from a woman in her sixties or seventies in good health and CMV-seropositive. The sample taken for sequencing was PBMCs. The CDR3 sequence is CASSPNQSGTDTQYF. As DNA, the CDR3 is TGTGCCAGCTCACCTAACCAGAGCGGCACAGATACGCAGTATTTT.